This section outlines one T cell receptor beta chain sequence together with its context. Its specific antigen is unknown. No much larger clonotype is one base removed from it; base qualities were not supplied. The immunoSEQ Assay, a bias-controlled multiplex PCR, was used to amplify TCRbeta CDR3 regions from genomic DNA. The study's processing was this. The number of nucleated cells in each sample was estimated from the amplification of reference gene primers within the assay. To quantify the absolute abundance of each unique TCRbeta CDR3 rearrangement, sequence reads were collapsed and filtered. For each sample, productive Simpson clonality was calculated as the square root of Simpson's diversity index over productive rearrangements. TCRdb limited this immuneACCESS table to in-frame rearrangements with V and J called. A share of clones is missing; checked studies link under half to unresolved V genes, and the rest is unexplained. V, J and clone size derive from that table, while D and trimming were established from the DNA sequence. Across this sample there are around 200,000 clones, with approximately 89% seen only once. Over 2% of the sample is taken by the ten largest.

This sample is drawn from a study of blood T cell repertoires in COVID-19 (dated by TCRdb to about 2020). As for the study more broadly: Collaborator samples came from the United States, Italy and Spain and covered acute and convalescent phases of COVID-19. The material from the prospective study consisted of cDNA or gDNA derived from T cells, B-cell-depleted T cells, or PBMCs. Subjects who had been exposed to COVID-19, were actively infected with it, or had recovered from it provided the deeply sampled blood TCRbeta repertoires that made up the dataset. The repertoires were released in a freely available public database meant as a resource for research on the immune response to SARS-CoV-2. Samples were obtained from the ongoing ImmuneRACE study (first 160 participants) and from 1,200 or so subjects provided by 6 global collaborators. Nearly every sample came with metadata listing a de-identified subject ID, COVID-19 status, age in years and sex. Where HLA class I and class II types were available, the types were taken from metadata supplied by the sample provider, not from assay-based typing. Study-wide findings and limitations: The amount of clinical and demographic metadata varied by source and participant and was provided uncurated.

V is pruned by 4 bases and J by 7 bases, leaving 6 bases of the junction without a gene match. Reading the germline V gene gives CDR1 SGHTA and CDR2 FQGNSA. Including cysteine and phenylalanine, the CDR3 has 14 amino acids. The retained sequence is limited to the CDR3, 42 bases, with the frame set at the first base. Enrolling through a virtual design, the prospective study's participants ranged in age from roughly 18 to 90 years and lived across about two dozen United States geographic areas. In the prospective study, cohorts were assigned on the basis of participant-reported clinical history obtained from a screening survey and a study questionnaire. In the prospective study, mobile phlebotomists collected whole blood, serum and a nasopharyngeal or oropharyngeal swab from each participant. Over a roughly 2-month period, participants in the prospective study had the option of providing additional blood draws and questionnaires. Before DNA extraction, prospective study blood samples were shipped either frozen or at room temperature.

The sequence joins TRBV7-2 to TRBJ1-4, with 7 bases aligning to TRBD1. The source is a woman aged 40 to 50 with acute COVID-19. Sequenced input: PBMCs or T cells enriched from blood (not recorded which). The DNA is as follows: TGTGCCAGCAGCTCCAGGGGGAAGGGTGAAAAACTGTTTTTT. This translates into CASSSRGKGEKLFF.